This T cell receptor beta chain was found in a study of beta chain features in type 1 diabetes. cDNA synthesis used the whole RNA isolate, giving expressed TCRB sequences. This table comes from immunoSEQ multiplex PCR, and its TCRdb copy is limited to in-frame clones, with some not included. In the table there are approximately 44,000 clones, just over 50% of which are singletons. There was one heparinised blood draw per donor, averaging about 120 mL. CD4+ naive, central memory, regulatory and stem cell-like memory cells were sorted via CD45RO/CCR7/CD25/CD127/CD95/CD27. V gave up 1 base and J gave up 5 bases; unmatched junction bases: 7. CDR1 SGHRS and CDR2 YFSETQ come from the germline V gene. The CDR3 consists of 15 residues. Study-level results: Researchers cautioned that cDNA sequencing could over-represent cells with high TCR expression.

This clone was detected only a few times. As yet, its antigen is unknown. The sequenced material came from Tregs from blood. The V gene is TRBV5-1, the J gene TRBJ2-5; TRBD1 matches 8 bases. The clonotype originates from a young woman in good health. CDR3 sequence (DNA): TGCGCCAGCAGCTTGTTCGGACAGGGAGGCGAGACCCAGTACTTC. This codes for CASSLFGQGGETQYF.